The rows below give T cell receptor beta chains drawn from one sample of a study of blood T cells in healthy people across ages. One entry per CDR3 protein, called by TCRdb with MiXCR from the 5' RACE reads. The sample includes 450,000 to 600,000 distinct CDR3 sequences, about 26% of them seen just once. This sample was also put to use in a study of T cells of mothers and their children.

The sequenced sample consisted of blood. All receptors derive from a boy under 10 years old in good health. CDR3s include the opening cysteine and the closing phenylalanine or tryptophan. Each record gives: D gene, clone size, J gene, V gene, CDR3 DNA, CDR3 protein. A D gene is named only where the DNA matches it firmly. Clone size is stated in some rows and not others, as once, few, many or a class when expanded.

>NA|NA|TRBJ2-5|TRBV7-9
TGTGCCAGCAGTACTATGGACAGACGGGAGACCCAGTACTTC
CASSTMDRRETQYF
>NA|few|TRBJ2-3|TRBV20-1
TGCAGTGCTAGCCCCTTCAGCGGTTCCACAGATACGCAGTATTTT
CSASPFSGSTDTQYF
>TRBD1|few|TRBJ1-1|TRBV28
TGTGCCAGCAGTTTTGAAGGGGTTGGCAGGGGGAGGACTGAAGCTTTCTTT
CASSFEGVGRGRTEAFF
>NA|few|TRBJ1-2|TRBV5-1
TGCGCCAGCAGCTTAGGGTCTTCTAACTATGGCTACACCTTC
CASSLGSSNYGYTF
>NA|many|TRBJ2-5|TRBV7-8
TGTGCCAGCAGTACCCCCGGCCGCCTCGTCCAAGAGACCCAGTACTTC
CASSTPGRLVQETQYF
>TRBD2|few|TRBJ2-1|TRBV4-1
TGCGCCAGCAGCCATCCGGCTAGCGGGGCCCCCCAAAGCTCCTACAATGAGCAGTTCTTC
CASSHPASGAPQSSYNEQFF
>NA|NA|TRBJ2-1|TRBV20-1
TGCAGTGCTAGTCGGGCGAGCAATGAGCAGTTCTTC
CSASRASNEQFF
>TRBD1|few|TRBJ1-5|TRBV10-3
TGTGCCATCAGTACTGACAGGGATCGCCCCAATCAGCCCCAGCATTTT
CAISTDRDRPNQPQHF
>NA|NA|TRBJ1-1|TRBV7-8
TGTGCCAGCAGCCCCCCCCAGGCAGGAATGAACACTGAAGCTTTCTTT
CASSPPQAGMNTEAFF
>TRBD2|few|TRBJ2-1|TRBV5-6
TGTGCCAGCAGCCCCAGCGGGAAGAAGCAGTTCTTC
CASSPSGKKQFF
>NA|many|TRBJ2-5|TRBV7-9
TGCGCCAGCAGCTTAACCGAAGAGACCCAGTACTTC
CASSLTEETQYF
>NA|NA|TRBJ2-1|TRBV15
TGTGCCACCAGCAGAGATCGAGGGTTGGGAGCGGTCAATGAGCAGTTCTTC
CATSRDRGLGAVNEQFF
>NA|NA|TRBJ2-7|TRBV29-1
TGCACCCGATGGGGCGGCTACGAGCAGTACTTC
CTRWGGYEQYF
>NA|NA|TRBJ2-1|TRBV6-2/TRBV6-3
TGTGCCTGCAGTTTGCGTGATGAGCAGTTCTTC
CACSLRDEQFF
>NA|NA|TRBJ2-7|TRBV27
TGTGCCAGCAGTTTACGGAGCGGAGCTGCCTACGAGCAGTACTTC
CASSLRSGAAYEQYF
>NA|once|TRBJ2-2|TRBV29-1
TGCAGCGCTCGACTAGTTTCCTTGTGGACCGGGGAGCTGTTTTTT
CSARLVSLWTGELFF
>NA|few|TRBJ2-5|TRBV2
TGTGCCAGCAGCCCCGAGGGGCTCACACAAGAGACCCAGTACTTC
CASSPEGLTQETQYF
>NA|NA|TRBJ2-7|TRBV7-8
TGTGCCAGCAGCCTAGGCGGAGAACGGGAGCAGTACTTC
CASSLGGEREQYF